These 14 T cell receptor beta chains came from one sample sequenced in a study of blood T cells in healthy people across ages (dated by TCRdb to the mid-2010s). The library was produced with 5' RACE. Instrument used: Illumina HiSeq 2500. A second about 7 to 12 cycle PCR used a sample-barcoded 5' primer and a J-beta primer mix. The public reads were quality trimmed at Q25 with fastp and then assembled into clones with MiXCR by TCRdb, keeping productive beta chains. Entries are consolidated by CDR3 protein sequence, retaining the most common genes and DNA. This sample is represented by about 1.1 million distinct CDR3 sequences; under 40% of them were singletons. The top ten constitute 13% of the sample. The sample comprised blood. Every receptor here comes from a man aged 18 to 35 in good health.

This clonotype has more than one count but fewer than ten. This chain's CDR3 is CASSPAADTEAFF. The CDR3 bases are TGTGCCAGCAGTCCCGCGGCGGACACTGAAGCTTTCTTT. The chain links TRBV28 to TRBJ1-1; no clear D. From germline, CDR1 is MDHEN and CDR2 SYDVKM. This CDR3 has 13 residues. Trimming stripped 5 bases from V and 3 bases from J, with 10 bases between.

V is TRBV5-1 and J is TRBJ1-4; 8 nucleotides match TRBD1. CDR1 SGHRS and CDR2 YFSETQ come from the germline V gene. The J segment lost 7 bases and the V segment lost 0 bases, leaving 2 bases of the junction unmatched. The CDR3 has 14 amino acids. The CDR3 DNA sequence: TGCGCCAGCAGCTTGGCCAGGGGGCTTGAAAAACTGTTTTTT. It encodes CASSLARGLEKLFF.

This clonotype was seen more than once but under ten times. The chain's CDR3 is CATQGGEYYGYTF. In DNA, the CDR3 is TGTGCCACCCAGGGAGGGGAGTACTATGGCTACACCTTC. This chain links TRBV12-3 or TRBV12-4 with TRBJ1-2; TRBD1 is a possible D gene (5 bases). V was cut by 10 bases and J by 3 bases, with 15 bases left in between. The CDR3 contains 13 residues.

The chain carries TRBV4-3 and TRBJ1-2, with D possibly matching TRBD1 (6 bases). CDR1 and CDR2 (germline): LGHNA, YSLEER. CDR3 size: 15 residues. Trimming shortened V by 1 base and J by 2 bases, and 11 bases separated the two germline ends. The CDR3 here is CASSQAPQGNYGYTF. Written as DNA, the CDR3 is TGCGCCAGCAGCCAAGCCCCACAGGGCAACTATGGCTACACCTTC.

This clonotype was seen a few times. This chain joins TRBV6-5 and TRBJ2-5; 10 positions agree with TRBD1. V gave up 5 bases and J gave up 2 bases; unmatched junction bases: 8. The CDR3 extends over 16 amino acids. In germline, CDR1 is MNHEY, CDR2 SVGAGI. CDR3 nucleotide sequence: TGTGCCAGCAGTCTTCGGGACAGGGGCCGGCAAGAGACCCAGTACTTC. As protein: CASSLRDRGRQETQYF.

The genes are TRBV10-3 and TRBJ2-3; no reliable D call. CDR3 length: 15 residues. The V and J ends lost 3 bases and 6 bases respectively, with 16 bases between them. Germline V gene data show CDR1 as ENHRY and CDR2 as SYGVKD. The CDR3 protein is CAISESGQVVDTQYF. For the CDR3, the DNA is TGTGCCATCAGTGAAAGTGGGCAGGTGGTGGATACGCAGTATTTT.

The chain joins TRBV4-3 to TRBJ2-3; 11 bases line up with TRBD2. The germline gives CDR1 LGHNA, CDR2 YSLEER. This CDR3 region has 17 residues. The V gene end was trimmed by 0 bases and the J gene end by 9 bases; junction bases not matched to a gene: 11. The CDR3 loop reads CASSQDLGSGGGGTQYF. For the CDR3, the DNA is TGCGCCAGCAGCCAAGATCTCGGTAGCGGGGGGGGTGGGACGCAGTATTTT.

The chain employs TRBV20-1 and TRBJ2-7; weak D call: TRBD1 (5 bases). This CDR3 has 13 amino acids. CDR1 is DFQATT, CDR2 SNEGSKA, per germline (reference sequence). Between the trimmed V and J ends, which lost 3 bases and 2 bases, there was a span of 11 bases. CDR3 in DNA: TGCAGTGCTAGGACAGCCACCGCCTACGAGCAGTACTTC. Residues: CSARTATAYEQYF.

The chain joins TRBV20-1 to TRBJ2-2; 9 bases match TRBD1. CDR3 length: 15 residues. V trimming: 2 bases; J trimming: 4 bases; junction bases outside the gene matches: 5. Germline-derived CDR1 and CDR2 are DFQATT and SNEGSKA (reference sequence). CDR3 bases: TGCAGTGCTAGATCTGGACAGGGGCGCACCGGGGAGCTGTTTTTT. Amino acids: CSARSGQGRTGELFF.

There are a few counts of this clonotype. V is TRBV20-1 and J is TRBJ1-1, with D hard to call. CDR3 length equals 14 residues. V was cut by 2 bases and J by 4 bases, with 14 bases left in between. Germline loops: CDR1 DFQATT, CDR2 SNEGSKA (reference sequence). CDR3 residues: CSARPPRAGTEAFF. CDR3 nucleotide sequence: TGCAGTGCTAGACCCCCTCGTGCGGGCACTGAAGCTTTCTTT.

The chain has TRBV5-1 and TRBJ1-1; D unclear. The V and J ends lost 1 base and 3 bases respectively, with 10 bases between them. Germline V lookup: CDR1 SGHRS, CDR2 YFSETQ. The CDR3 consists of 14 residues. The CDR3 protein is CASSLLGRDTEAFF. CDR3 bases: TGCGCCAGCAGCTTGCTGGGTCGGGACACTGAAGCTTTCTTT.

J is TRBJ1-5 and V is TRBV6-2 or TRBV6-3; unclear D gene. CDR1 is MNHEY and CDR2 is SVGEGT in the germline V gene. This CDR3 is built from 16 residues. The V gene lost 2 bases and the J gene lost 1 base, with 12 bases spanning the gap. The CDR3 bases are TGTGCCAGCAGTTACCCCCGTGGAGGGAGCAATCAGCCCCAGCATTTT. Translated, it gives CASSYPRGGSNQPQHF.

This clonotype came up a few times. V usage is TRBV4-2 and J usage is TRBJ1-5; TRBD1 aligns across 8 bases. Germline V gene sequence: CDR1 LGHNA, CDR2 YNFKEQ. V dropped 1 base and J dropped 6; count of bases not matched to a gene: 2. The length of the CDR3 is 14 residues. CDR3: CASSQGQGAQPQHF. The CDR3 bases are TGTGCCAGCAGCCAAGGGCAGGGGGCTCAGCCCCAGCATTTT.

A remark on this clonotype: Given a much more abundant clone one base away, this may be a read error. The chain has TRBV20-1 and TRBJ2-1, with D tentatively TRBD2 (6 bases). From germline, CDR1 is DFQATT and CDR2 SNEGSKA (reference sequence). This CDR3 has 14 amino acids. The CDR3 region is CSTRDRGYYNEQFF. The CDR3 coding sequence is TGCAGTACTAGAGATCGGGGGTACTACAATGAGCAGTTCTTC.